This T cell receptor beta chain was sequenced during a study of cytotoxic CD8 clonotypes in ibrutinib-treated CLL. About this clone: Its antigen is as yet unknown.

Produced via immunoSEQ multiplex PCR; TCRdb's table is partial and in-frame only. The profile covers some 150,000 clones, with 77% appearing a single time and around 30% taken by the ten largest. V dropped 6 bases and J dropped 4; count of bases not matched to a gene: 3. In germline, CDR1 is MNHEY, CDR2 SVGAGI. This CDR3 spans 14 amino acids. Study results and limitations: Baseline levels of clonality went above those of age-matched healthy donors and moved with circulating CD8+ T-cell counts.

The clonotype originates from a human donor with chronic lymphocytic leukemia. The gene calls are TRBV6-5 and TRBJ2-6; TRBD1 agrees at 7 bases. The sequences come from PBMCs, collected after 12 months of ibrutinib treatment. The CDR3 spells CASRTGSGANVLTF. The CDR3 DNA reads TGTGCCAGCAGGACAGGGTCCGGGGCCAACGTCCTGACTTTC.